This T cell receptor (beta chain) was documented in a study of blood T cell repertoires in COVID-19. Study context: Samples representing acute and convalescent COVID-19 were sourced from the United States, Italy and Spain. From T cells, B-cell-depleted T cells, or PBMCs came the material, which was cDNA or gDNA.

TCRdb's table, derived via immunoSEQ multiplex PCR, lists solely in-frame clones and lacks some. This sample has some 190,000 clones, with around 85% found just once. The receptor comes from an older woman with acute or convalescent COVID-19. Sequencing was done on a sample of peripheral blood.

The chain's CDR3 is CASSEVDRDQHF. CDR3 sequence (DNA): TGTGCCAGCAGTGAAGTTGACAGGGACCAGCATTTT. The rearrangement joins TRBV6-1 to TRBJ1-5; 7 nucleotides align to TRBD1. Trimming took 1 base from V and 12 from J; bases not matched to a gene: 3. The length of the CDR3 is 12 residues. Germline values: CDR1 MNHNS, CDR2 SASEGT.